The clone carrying this T cell receptor beta chain has only a few counts. TCRdb reprocessed the PCR reads via MiXCR and lists one record per CDR3 protein. The sample yields 90,000 or so distinct CDR3 sequences, 45% to 50% seen once. The entry originates in a study of CDR3 diversity in severe acne. The CDR3 runs to 15 residues. Germline assignment: CDR1 MDHEN and CDR2 SYDVKM. J lost 5 bases, V lost 6 bases, and 8 bases had no gene match. The source material was blood. The genes are TRBV28 and TRBJ2-7, with 12 bases identical to TRBD2. The origin of this receptor is a male donor in good health, serving as a control. This CDR3 reads CASSRATSGSDEQYF. The CDR3 nucleotides read TGTGCCAGCAGCCGAGCGACTAGCGGGAGCGACGAGCAGTACTTC. Supplemented by reference TRBV28 and TRBJ2-7, the full variable domain reads DVKVTQSSRYLVKRTGEKVFLECVQDMDHENMFWYRQDPGLGLRLIYFSYDVKMKEKGDIPEGYSVSREKKERFSLILESASTNQTSMYLCASSRATSGSDEQYFGPGTRLTVT.